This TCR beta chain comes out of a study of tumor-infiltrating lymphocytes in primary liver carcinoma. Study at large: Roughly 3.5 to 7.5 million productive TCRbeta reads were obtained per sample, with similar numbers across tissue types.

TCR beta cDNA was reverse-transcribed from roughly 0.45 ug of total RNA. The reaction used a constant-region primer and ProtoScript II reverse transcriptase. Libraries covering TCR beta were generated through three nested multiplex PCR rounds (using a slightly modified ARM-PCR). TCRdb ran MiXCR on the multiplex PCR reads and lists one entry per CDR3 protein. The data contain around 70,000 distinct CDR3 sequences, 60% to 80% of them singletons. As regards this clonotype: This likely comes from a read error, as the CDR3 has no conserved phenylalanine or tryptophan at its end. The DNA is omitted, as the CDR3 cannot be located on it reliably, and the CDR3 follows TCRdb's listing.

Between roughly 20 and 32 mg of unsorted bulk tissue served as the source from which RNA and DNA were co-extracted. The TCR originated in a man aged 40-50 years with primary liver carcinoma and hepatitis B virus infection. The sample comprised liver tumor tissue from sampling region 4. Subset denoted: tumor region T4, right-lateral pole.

The CDR3 protein is CANSEVGGAGRGYIL. This sequence joins TRBV6-1 and TRBJ1-2; the DNA was not compared with TRBD1, the D call given in the table. Germline loops: CDR1 MNHNS, CDR2 SASEGT. A total of 15 residues make up the CDR3, ends included.